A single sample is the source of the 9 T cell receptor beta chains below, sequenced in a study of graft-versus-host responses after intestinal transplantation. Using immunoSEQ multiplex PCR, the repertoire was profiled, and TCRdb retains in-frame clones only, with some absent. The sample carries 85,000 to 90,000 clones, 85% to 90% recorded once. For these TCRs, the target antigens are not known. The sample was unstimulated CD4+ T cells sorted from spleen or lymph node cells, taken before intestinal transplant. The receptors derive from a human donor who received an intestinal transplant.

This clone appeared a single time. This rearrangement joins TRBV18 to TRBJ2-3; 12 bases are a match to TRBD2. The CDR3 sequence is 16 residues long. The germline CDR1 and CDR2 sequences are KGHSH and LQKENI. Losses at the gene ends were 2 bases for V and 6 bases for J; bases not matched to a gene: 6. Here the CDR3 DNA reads TGTGCCAGCTCACCAAGCCTAGCGGGGGGGCCCGATACGCAGTATTTT. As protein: CASSPSLAGGPDTQYF. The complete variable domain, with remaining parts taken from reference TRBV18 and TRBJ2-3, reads NAGVMQNPRHLVRRRGQEARLRCSPMKGHSHVYWYRQLPEEGLKFMVYLQKENIIDESGMPKERFSAEFPKEGPSILRIQQVVRGDSAAYFCASSPSLAGGPDTQYFGPGTRLTVL.

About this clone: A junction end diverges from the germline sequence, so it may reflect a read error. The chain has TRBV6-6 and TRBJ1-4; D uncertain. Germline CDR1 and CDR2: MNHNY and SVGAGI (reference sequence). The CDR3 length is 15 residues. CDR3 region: CASSYPSKTSEKLFF. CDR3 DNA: TGTGCCAGCAGTTACCCCTCAAAGACTAGTGAAAAACTGTTTTTT.

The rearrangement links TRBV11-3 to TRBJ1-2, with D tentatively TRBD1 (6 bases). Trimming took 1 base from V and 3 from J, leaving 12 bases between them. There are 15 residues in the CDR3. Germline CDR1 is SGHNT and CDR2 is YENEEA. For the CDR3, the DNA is TGTGCCAGCAGCTTAGGAATTTCAGGGGACTATGGCTACACCTTC. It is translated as CASSLGISGDYGYTF.

The chain's CDR3 is CASKSGGAPGELFF. The DNA of the CDR3 is TGTGCCAGCAAGAGCGGGGGGGCCCCCGGGGAGCTGTTTTTT. The chain combines TRBV5-8 with TRBJ2-2; 10 positions agree with TRBD2. The V gene's germline CDR1 is SGHTS and CDR2 YDEGEE. The CDR3 totals 14 residues. V trimming: 6 bases; J trimming: 6 bases; junction bases outside the gene matches: 5.

CDR3: CASSPRTSGAFTDTQYF. The CDR3 bases are TGCGCCAGCAGCCCCCGCACTAGCGGGGCCTTCACAGATACGCAGTATTTT. This chain links TRBV5-1 with TRBJ2-3; TRBD2 agrees at 10 bases. Per the germline V gene, CDR1 is SGHRS and CDR2 is YFSETQ. V dropped 4 bases and J dropped 2; count of bases not matched to a gene: 10. This CDR3 is built from 17 residues.

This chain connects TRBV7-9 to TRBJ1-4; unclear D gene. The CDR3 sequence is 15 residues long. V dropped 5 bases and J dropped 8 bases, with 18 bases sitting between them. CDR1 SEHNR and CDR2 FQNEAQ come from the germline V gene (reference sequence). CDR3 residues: CASSPEIAGWEKLFF. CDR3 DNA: TGTGCCAGCAGCCCCGAAATTGCAGGCTGGGAAAAACTGTTTTTT.

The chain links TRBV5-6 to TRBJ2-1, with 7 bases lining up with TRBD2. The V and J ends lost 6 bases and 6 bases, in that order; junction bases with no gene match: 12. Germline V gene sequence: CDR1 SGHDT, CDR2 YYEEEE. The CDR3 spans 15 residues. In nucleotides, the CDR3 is TGTGCCAGCACCCTGGGGGGAGGGCTGAGCAATGAGCAGTTCTTC. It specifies CASTLGGGLSNEQFF.

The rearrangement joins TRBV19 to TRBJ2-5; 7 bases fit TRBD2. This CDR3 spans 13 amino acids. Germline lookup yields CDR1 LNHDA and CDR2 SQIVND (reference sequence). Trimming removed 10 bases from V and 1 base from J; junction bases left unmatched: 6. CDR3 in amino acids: CATRRLAQETQYF. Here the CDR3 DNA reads TGTGCCACAAGAAGACTAGCCCAAGAGACCCAGTACTTC.

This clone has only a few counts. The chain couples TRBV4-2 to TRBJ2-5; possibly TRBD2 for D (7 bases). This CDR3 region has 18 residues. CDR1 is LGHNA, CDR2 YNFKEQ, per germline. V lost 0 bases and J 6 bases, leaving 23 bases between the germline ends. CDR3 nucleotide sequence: TGTGCCAGCAGCCAAGATGGGTCTAGGGGGGGGGCCGTGAAGACCCAGTACTTC. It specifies CASSQDGSRGGAVKTQYF.